This T cell receptor beta chain comes out of a study of T cells after yellow fever vaccination. This clonotype was detected only a few times. TCRdb processed the 5' RACE reads anew with MiXCR; each CDR3 protein has one entry. The profile shows roughly 310,000 distinct CDR3 sequences, roughly 8.7% of them singletons. Trimming took 7 bases from V and 2 from J, leaving 10 bases between them. This CDR3 has 13 residues. Germline-derived CDR1 and CDR2 are MNHEY and SVGEGT. J is TRBJ2-3 and V is TRBV6-2 or TRBV6-3, with D unclear. The sample consisted of PBMCs, taken on the day of the first yellow fever vaccination. The source of this sequence is a man between 18 and 29 years old who received the YFV17D yellow fever vaccine. CDR3 DNA: TGTGCCAGCAAGCGAACAACCACAGATACGCAGTATTTT. Its translation is CASKRTTTDTQYF.